A selection of T cell receptor beta chains follows, all from one sample in a study of technical replicates of blood from a few donors. Here immunoSEQ multiplex PCR was the method, and the copy in TCRdb shows in-frame clones only, minus some. This table has 74,000 or so clones, around 96% appearing once. Sequencing was performed on T cells isolated from PBMCs. The receptors here all came from a human donor in good health. The CDR3 runs from the conserved cysteine through the conserved F or W. The order of the fields is V gene, CDR3 protein.

TRBV2,CASSGGGGAVEGYTF
TRBV10-2,CASSDQREGSLGWEQFF
TRBV12-5,CASGRTAEAFF
TRBV9,CASSPPDRGNTEAFF
TRBV9,CASSARAGYEQYF
TRBV10-3,CAISGESGSSYNEQFF
TRBV5-1,CASSLNSQQYF
TRBV6-1,CASSEGARGSSFTEAFF
TRBV9,CASSVEGEPHSGGELFF
TRBV11-3,CASSLGWGGLEQYF
TRBV7-3,CASSLFTSGKETQYF
TRBV6-5,CASSYPEGDGEAFF
TRBV7-9,CASSLINGELLGNTIYF
TRBV30,CALTGDREKLFF
TRBV30,CAWSVSDQPQHF
TRBV30,CAWAGQGKPQHF
TRBV11-3,CASSLAGRQGLAKNIQYF
TRBV29-1,CSVPGQGFETEAFF
TRBV30,CAWVQGVETQYF
TRBV6-4,CASSESNQPQHF
TRBV30,CASGLADSYEQYF
TRBV2,CASMDSGIDEQFF
TRBV12-5,CASADAGTGSTDTQYF
TRBV5-4,CASSRGTQPNEKLFF
TRBV4-3,CASSQVVGSSQPQHF
TRBV19,CASSIEGQGLYEQYF
TRBV5-4,CASSPQGHHGELFF
TRBV19,CASSISRGETQYF
TRBV10-1,CASSAVSYNEQFF
TRBV6-5,CASSYSGGETQYF
TRBV13,CASSHTGEETQYF
TRBV4-1,CADRVLETQYF
TRBV11-3,CASSLWREKENIQYF
TRBV30,CAWASAGGPTGELFF
TRBV27,CASSLSMTGGTYEQYF
TRBV10-3,CAISEFRQKNTEAFF
TRBV28,CASSLTGPSEKLFF
TRBV9,CASSVESGTDEKLFF
TRBV28,CASSFLWPYEQYF
TRBV28,CASSFTGQGSTDTQYF
TRBV5-1,CASSLSGGRYYNEQFF
TRBV5-6,CASSPGIRPAEAYEQYF
TRBV19,CASSIDLSGGGEKLFF
TRBV7-8,CASSTPGQAEETQYF
TRBV6-1,CASSEQILGTGGVAFF
TRBV19,CASSPPGVPPEQYF
TRBV10-3,CAISESGGRPSLEFF
TRBV11-2,CASTRREPDTQYF
TRBV4-2,CASSQDFDRGDEQYF
TRBV5-6,CASSLERWTEAFF
TRBV7-2,CASSLLQRSTGELFF
TRBV18,CASSPKDRPYTEAFF
TRBV5-1,CASSLGQGDQPQHF
TRBV6-1,CASTGGLAETQYF
TRBV6-6,CASSYPGTDGGYTF
TRBV29-1,CSVIGSTVRDRDSEQYF
TRBV2,CASTGWLAGLLADTQYF
TRBV27,CASSLDGGADTQYF